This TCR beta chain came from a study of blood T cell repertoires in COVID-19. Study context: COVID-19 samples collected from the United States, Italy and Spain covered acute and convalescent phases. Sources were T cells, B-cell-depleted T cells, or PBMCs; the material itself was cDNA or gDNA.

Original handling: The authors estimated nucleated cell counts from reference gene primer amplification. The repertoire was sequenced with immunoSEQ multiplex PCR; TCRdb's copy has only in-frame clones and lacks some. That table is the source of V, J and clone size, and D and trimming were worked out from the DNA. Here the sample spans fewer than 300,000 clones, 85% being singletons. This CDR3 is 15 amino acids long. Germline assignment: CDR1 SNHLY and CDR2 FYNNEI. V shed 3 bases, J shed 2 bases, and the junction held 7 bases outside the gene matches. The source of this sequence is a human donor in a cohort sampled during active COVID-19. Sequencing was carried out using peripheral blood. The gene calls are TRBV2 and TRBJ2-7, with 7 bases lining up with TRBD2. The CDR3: CASSDSPGLTYEQYF. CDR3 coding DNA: TGTGCCAGCAGTGACTCCCCGGGACTAACCTACGAGCAGTACTTC.